Below are 25 T cell receptor beta chains sequenced from a single sample in a study of T cell repertoires in cytomegalovirus infection (dated by TCRdb to about 2019). Sequencer: Illumina HiSeq 1500. TCRdb reprocessed the public reads (quality trimming at Q25 with fastp, clone calling with MiXCR) and kept in-frame beta chains. Each CDR3 protein appears once, grouped with its most common genes and DNA. For this sample there are hundreds of thousands of distinct CDR3 sequences; approximately 31% appear just once. The top ten hold approximately 14% of the sample. The source material was PBMCs. These receptors all come from a human donor in good health (CMV status not recorded). Some clones in this sample may be carry-over from other donors' samples.

Many counts were recorded for this clonotype. The chain combines TRBV7-6 with TRBJ2-1, with unresolved D. The germline gives CDR1 SGHVS, CDR2 FNYEAQ. The germline V and J ends were trimmed by 0 bases and 6 bases, with 18 bases remaining between them. The CDR3 totals 17 residues. The CDR3, as DNA: TGTGCCAGCAGCTTAGCGTATAAGGGAAGGAGAGGCAATGAGCAGTTCTTC. This sequence encodes CASSLAYKGRRGNEQFF.

This chain links TRBV10-2 with TRBJ2-3; TRBD2 matches 11 bases. The CDR3 runs to 17 residues. Germline lookup yields CDR1 WSHSY and CDR2 SAAADI. CDR3 sequence (DNA): TGCCCTCAACCTCGAGAGCTAGCGGGGGGCATCACAGATACGCAGTATTTT. Translated, it gives CPQPRELAGGITDTQYF.

The rearrangement joins TRBV20-1 to TRBJ2-2, with 7 bases fitting TRBD2. Trimming cost V 5 bases and J 5 bases; bases outside gene matches: 11. The CDR3 is 15 amino acids. The germline V gene has CDR1 DFQATT and CDR2 SNEGSKA (reference sequence). The DNA for the CDR3 is TGCAGTGCTTCGATCGGGAGGTTTAGGACCGGGGAGCTGTTTTTT. Translation gives CSASIGRFRTGELFF.

This clonotype appeared many times. The chain is built from TRBV12-3 or TRBV12-4 and TRBJ1-4; possible D gene TRBD1, 5 bases. CDR3 length equals 13 residues. V lost 2 bases and J 11 bases, leaving 12 bases between the germline ends. Written as DNA, the CDR3 is TGTGCCAGCAGTTTACTCTGGGGGGAGAAACTGTTTTTT. Translating gives CASSLLWGEKLFF.

The V and J genes are TRBV6-6 and TRBJ2-7; D is unresolved. Trimming took off 8 bases at V and 6 bases at J, with 8 bases between the two ends. Germline CDR1 is MNHNY and CDR2 is SVGAGI (reference sequence). The CDR3 sequence is 10 residues long. The CDR3 coding sequence is TGTGCCAGCGGAGATGGCGAGCAGTACTTC. It yields the protein CASGDGEQYF.

The chain is built from TRBV14 and TRBJ2-7; D not certain. V was cut by 2 bases and J by 0 bases, with 8 bases left in between. This CDR3 contains 14 residues. The germline CDR1 and CDR2 sequences are SGHDN and FVKESK. In DNA, the CDR3 is TGTGCCAGCAGCCAAAGGATGAGCTCCTACGAGCAGTACTTC. It encodes CASSQRMSSYEQYF.

The V call is TRBV6-6, the J call TRBJ1-2; a weak D match, TRBD1 (5 bases). The V and J ends lost 0 bases and 4 bases respectively, with 9 bases between them. The CDR3 totals 14 residues. CDR1 is MNHNY and CDR2 is SVGAGI in the germline V gene (reference sequence). The CDR3 region has the DNA TGTGCCAGCAGTTACTCCGTGACAGTCTATGGCTACACCTTC. Translation gives CASSYSVTVYGYTF.

This clonotype was recorded a few times. The chain uses TRBV15 and TRBJ1-5; D remains unclear. Trimming removed 1 base from V and 7 bases from J, with 11 bases in between. Germline CDR1 is LNHNV and CDR2 is YYDKDF (reference sequence). CDR3 length: 14 residues. CDR3 sequence: CATSRGQKAQPQHF. The CDR3 DNA follows: TGTGCCACCAGCAGAGGCCAGAAGGCCCAGCCCCAGCATTTT.

This sequence joins TRBV20-1 and TRBJ1-1; D is unclear. Trimming removed 0 bases at V and 5 bases at J, with 10 bases between. Germline values: CDR1 DFQATT, CDR2 SNEGSKA (reference sequence). The CDR3 totals 13 residues. This CDR3 is CSARDSSWTEAFF. The CDR3 bases are TGCAGTGCTAGAGATTCCTCCTGGACTGAAGCTTTCTTT.

The V and J genes are TRBV30 and TRBJ2-7, with 8 bases identical to TRBD1. This CDR3 is built from 14 residues. The germline CDR1 and CDR2 sequences are GTSNPN and SVGIG (reference sequence). With V trimmed by 3 bases and J by 2 bases, 6 bases remained unmatched. The CDR3: CAWRARTGPYEQYF. The CDR3 DNA reads as TGTGCCTGGAGGGCTCGGACAGGGCCCTACGAGCAGTACTTC.

This clonotype has just a few counts. CDR3 sequence reads: CASSTSGGANEQFF. Written as DNA, the CDR3 is TGTGCCAGCAGCACTAGCGGAGGGGCGAATGAGCAGTTCTTC. This sequence joins TRBV11-2 and TRBJ2-1, with TRBD2 matching over 8 bases. The germline gives CDR1 SGHAT, CDR2 FQNNGV. V shed 5 bases, J shed 7 bases, and the junction held 7 bases outside the gene matches. The CDR3 covers 14 residues.

This clonotype showed up just a few times. J is TRBJ1-2 and V is TRBV4-1; D is unclear. The V gene's germline CDR1 is MGHRA and CDR2 YSYEKL. This CDR3 has 15 amino acids. Trimming took off 0 bases at V and 0 bases at J, with 8 bases between the two ends. The CDR3 bases are TGCGCCAGCAGCCAAGATCCCAGACCTAACTATGGCTACACCTTC. It codes for CASSQDPRPNYGYTF.

A note on this clonotype: Compared with germline, one end of the junction differs, possibly owing to a read error. The rearrangement uses TRBV7-7 and TRBJ2-5, with a possible D match to TRBD2 (5 bases). Germline CDR1 and CDR2: SSHAT and FNYEAQ (reference sequence). The CDR3 has 15 amino acids. The CDR3 loop reads CASSRKGDVQETQYF. CDR3 DNA: TGTGCTAGCAGCCGGAAGGGAGATGTACAAGAGACCCAGTACTTC. The full variable domain, completed using reference TRBV7-7 and TRBJ2-5, is GAGVSQSPRYKVTKRGQDVTLRCDPISSHATLYWYQQALGQGPEFLTYFNYEAQPDKSGLPSDRFSAERPEGSISTLTIQRTEQRDSAMYRCASSRKGDVQETQYFGPGTRLLVL.

There are many counts of this clonotype. This chain's CDR3 is CASSPKIAGVSSYNEQFF. The CDR3 nucleotides read TGTGCCAGCAGCCCCAAGATAGCGGGGGTCAGCTCCTACAATGAGCAGTTCTTC. The chain links TRBV7-2 to TRBJ2-1; 9 bases align to TRBD2. The CDR3 is 18 amino acids. With V trimmed by 5 bases and J by 0 bases, 11 bases remained unmatched. Germline V CDR1 and CDR2: SGHTA, FQGNSA.

This chain connects TRBV12-3 or TRBV12-4 to TRBJ1-5, with D perhaps matching TRBD1 (6 bases). The CDR3 length is 14 residues. V was shortened by 6 bases and J by 7 bases, with 16 bases between the two germline ends. The CDR3 nucleotides are TGTGCCAGCAGATCCGGAACAGGGAACCAGCCCCAGCATTTT. It is translated as CASRSGTGNQPQHF.

The J gene is TRBJ1-4, the V gene TRBV7-2, with TRBD1 matching over 7 bases. Trimming took 4 bases from V and 13 from J; bases not matched to a gene: 12. The CDR3 has 14 residues. Germline-derived CDR1 and CDR2 are SGHTA and FQGNSA. As DNA, the CDR3 is TGTGCCAGCAGCTCACCAGAGCCAGGACAGGCACTGTTTTTT. Translated: CASSSPEPGQALFF.

The chain couples TRBV7-4 to TRBJ1-2; D is unclear. V shed 5 bases and J shed 6 bases, with 13 bases lying between them. Germline lookup yields CDR1 SGHVT and CDR2 SQSDAQ. CDR3 size: 13 residues. The CDR3: CASSETHPDGYTF. The DNA for the CDR3 is TGTGCCAGCAGCGAGACCCATCCTGATGGCTACACCTTC.

The J gene is TRBJ2-4, the V gene TRBV4-1; possible D gene TRBD2, 7 bases. V was clipped by 0 bases and J by 7 bases, with 16 bases between them. There are 16 residues in the CDR3. Germline CDR1 is MGHRA and CDR2 is YSYEKL. CDR3 sequence reads: CASSQERARGGNIQYF. The CDR3 DNA sequence: TGCGCCAGCAGCCAAGAGCGGGCCAGGGGAGGGAACATTCAGTACTTC.

Only a few counts were recorded for this clonotype. The V and J genes are TRBV20-1 and TRBJ2-7; D uncertain. Trimming removed 6 bases from V and 0 bases from J, with 15 bases in between. The length of the CDR3 is 14 residues. Germline values: CDR1 DFQATT, CDR2 SNEGSKA (reference sequence). The chain's CDR3 is CSAYYTPSSYEQYF. In DNA, the CDR3 is TGCAGTGCCTACTATACACCTAGCTCCTACGAGCAGTACTTC.

The rearrangement links TRBV27 to TRBJ1-5; D is perhaps TRBD1 (6 bases). Per germline, CDR1 MNHEY and CDR2 SMNVEV (reference sequence). The CDR3 loop spans 13 amino acids. Trimming pared 9 bases from V and 0 bases from J, leaving 9 bases between. DNA of the CDR3: TGTGCCAGTAGGGGGAATAGCAATCAGCCCCAGCATTTT. Amino acid sequence: CASRGNSNQPQHF.

With respect to this clonotype: One junction end disagrees with the germline gene, perhaps due to a read error. The chain employs TRBV15 and TRBJ2-3; D call uncertain. This CDR3 is built from 15 residues. From germline, CDR1 is LNHNV and CDR2 YYDKDF (reference sequence). The chain's CDR3 is CATSFRSGLTDTQSF. DNA of the CDR3: TGTGCCACCAGCTTTCGGAGTGGCCTCACAGATACGCAGTCTTTT.

Turning to this clonotype: The junction departs from germline at one end; a sequencing error may be responsible. V and J are TRBV6-1 and TRBJ1-5, with D perhaps TRBD1 (6 bases). This CDR3 comprises 16 residues. Germline V CDR1 and CDR2: MNHNS, SASEGT. In nucleotides, the CDR3 is TGTGCCACTACAGATGGGACATATTATATCAATCAGCCCCCGCATTTT. It yields the protein CATTDGTYYINQPPHF.

The table lists this clonotype with a few counts. This sequence joins TRBV2 and TRBJ2-3; D unclear. Per the germline V gene, CDR1 is SNHLY and CDR2 is FYNNEI. The CDR3 is 14 amino acids. Trimming took off 2 bases at V and 4 bases at J, with 10 bases between the two ends. CDR3 residues: CASSEILGPDTQYF. CDR3 DNA sequence: TGTGCCAGCAGTGAAATACTGGGTCCAGATACGCAGTATTTT.

This clonotype was seen only a few times. The rearrangement links TRBV30 to TRBJ1-5, with D maybe TRBD1 (5 bases). V dropped 5 bases and J dropped 10 bases, with 18 bases sitting between them. CDR1 and CDR2 from the germline V gene are GTSNPN and SVGIG (reference sequence). This CDR3 spans 13 amino acids. The CDR3 DNA reads TGTGCCTGGTCGCGGGGAAAGGGGCCCCCCCAGCATTTT. Its protein is CAWSRGKGPPQHF.

V usage is TRBV6-2 or TRBV6-3 and J usage is TRBJ2-3; D call uncertain. This CDR3 has 14 residues. V lost 0 bases to trimming and J lost 5 bases, with 9 bases between them. CDR1 and CDR2 (germline): MNHEY, SVGEGT. For the CDR3, the DNA is TGTGCCAGCAGTTACTCGAGGCAGGTAGATACGCAGTATTTT. It codes for CASSYSRQVDTQYF.